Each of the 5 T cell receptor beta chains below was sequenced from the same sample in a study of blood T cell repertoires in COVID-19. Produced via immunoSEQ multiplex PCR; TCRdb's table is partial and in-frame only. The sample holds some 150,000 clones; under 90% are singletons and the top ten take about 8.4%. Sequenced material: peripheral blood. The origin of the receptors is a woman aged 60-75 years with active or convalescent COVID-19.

CDR3 nucleotide sequence: TGTGCCAGCAGTCTATTAAGTCAGCTACTAGCGAACACCGGGGAGCTGTTTTTT. This codes for CASSLLSQLLANTGELFF. This chain connects TRBV6-2 or TRBV6-3 to TRBJ2-2, with a weak D call TRBD2 (5 bases). V lost 5 bases and J lost 0, with 19 bases in between. CDR1 and CDR2 (germline): MNHEY, SVGEGT. CDR3 length: 18 amino acids.

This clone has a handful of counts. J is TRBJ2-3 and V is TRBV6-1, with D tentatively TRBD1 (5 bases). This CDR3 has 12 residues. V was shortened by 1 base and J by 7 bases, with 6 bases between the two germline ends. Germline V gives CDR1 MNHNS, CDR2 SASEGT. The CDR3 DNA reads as TGTGCCAGCAGTGAAGGACAGAATACGCAGTATTTT. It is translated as CASSEGQNTQYF.

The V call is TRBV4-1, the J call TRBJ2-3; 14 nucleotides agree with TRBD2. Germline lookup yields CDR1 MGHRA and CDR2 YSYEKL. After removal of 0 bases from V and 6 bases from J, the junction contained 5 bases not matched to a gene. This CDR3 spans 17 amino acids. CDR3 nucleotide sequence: TGCGCCAGCAGCCAAGACGGGACTAGCGGGGGACGGGATACGCAGTATTTT. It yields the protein CASSQDGTSGGRDTQYF.

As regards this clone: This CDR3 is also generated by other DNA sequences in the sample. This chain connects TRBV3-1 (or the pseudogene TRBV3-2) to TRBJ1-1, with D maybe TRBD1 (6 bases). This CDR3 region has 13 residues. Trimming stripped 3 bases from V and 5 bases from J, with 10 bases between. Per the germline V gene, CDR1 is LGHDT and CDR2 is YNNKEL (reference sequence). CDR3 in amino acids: CASSQATGTEAFF. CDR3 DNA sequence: TGTGCCAGCAGCCAGGCCACAGGGACTGAAGCTTTCTTT.

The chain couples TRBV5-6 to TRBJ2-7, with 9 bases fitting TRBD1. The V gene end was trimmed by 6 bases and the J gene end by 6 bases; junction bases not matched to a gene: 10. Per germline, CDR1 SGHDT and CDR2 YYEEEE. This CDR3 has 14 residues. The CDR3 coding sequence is TGTGCCAGCACCGACAGGGGGACAGTAAGCGAGCAGTACTTC. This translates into CASTDRGTVSEQYF.